These 26 T cell receptor beta chains originate from one sample sequenced in a study of early T cells in non-severe SARS-CoV-2 infection. Via MiXCR, TCRdb re-called the 5' RACE reads, giving one row per CDR3 protein. The profile covers tens of thousands of distinct CDR3 sequences, with 5.8% appearing a single time and roughly 25% taken by the ten largest. Source material: whole blood. The receptors were gathered from an adult who was a healthcare worker with PCR-confirmed SARS-CoV-2 infection or an uninfected control (not recorded which).

At least ten counts were recorded for this clonotype. The rearrangement uses TRBV18 and TRBJ2-1, with 8 bases lining up with TRBD2. Germline lookup yields CDR1 KGHSH and CDR2 LQKENI. CDR3 length equals 16 residues. J was trimmed by 3 bases and V by 2 bases; bases with no gene match: 6. The CDR3 sequence: CASSPIAGRDYNEQFF. In DNA, the CDR3 is TGTGCCAGCTCACCAATAGCGGGGAGGGACTACAATGAGCAGTTCTTC.

At least ten counts were recorded for this clonotype. This chain uses TRBV12-3 or TRBV12-4 with TRBJ2-1; D gene unclear. This CDR3 region has 13 residues. Trimming left V 6 bases short and J 12 bases short, with 18 bases between. The CDR3 sequence is CASSPQVLARQFF. DNA for the CDR3: TGTGCCAGCAGCCCCCAGGTATTAGCTCGGCAGTTCTTC.

The chain employs TRBV18 and TRBJ2-7; 8 nucleotides align to TRBD1. Germline trimming cut 3 bases from V and 6 bases from J; bases unmatched to any gene: 7. Germline loops: CDR1 KGHSH, CDR2 LQKENI. CDR3 length: 14 amino acids. DNA for the CDR3: TGTGCCAGCTCACCCGCGACAGGGGCGGGCGAGCAGTACTTC. Protein sequence: CASSPATGAGEQYF.

This clonotype showed up many times. The rearrangement joins TRBV11-2 to TRBJ2-4; TRBD1 agrees at 9 bases. The J segment lost 0 bases and the V segment lost 3 bases, leaving 6 bases of the junction unmatched. Germline V gene lookup returns CDR1 SGHAT and CDR2 FQNNGV. CDR3 length: 17 amino acids. CDR3 in amino acids: CASSFRTGAIAKNIQYF. The CDR3 nucleotides are TGTGCCAGCAGCTTCAGGACAGGGGCGATAGCCAAAAACATTCAGTACTTC.

This clonotype was seen repeatedly, ten times or more. The chain recombines TRBV6-5 with TRBJ1-1; 7 bases are shared with TRBD1. This CDR3 has 16 residues. The germline V gene encodes CDR1 MNHEY and CDR2 SVGAGI. Losses at the gene ends were 0 bases for V and 5 bases for J; bases not matched to a gene: 9. The CDR3 nucleotides read TGTGCCAGCAGTTACTCGATAGTCCAGGGGGTAACTGAAGCTTTCTTT. Protein: CASSYSIVQGVTEAFF.

This clonotype was seen a few times. The chain carries TRBV28 and TRBJ2-3, with no clear D. This CDR3 is built from 12 residues. CDR1 is MDHEN and CDR2 is SYDVKM in the germline V gene. Deletions cut 6 bases from V and 2 bases from J, with 6 bases between. The CDR3 is CASRRNTDTQYF. CDR3 DNA: TGTGCCAGCAGGAGAAACACAGATACGCAGTATTTT.

V and J are TRBV7-3 and TRBJ2-1; D is ambiguous. CDR3 length: 14 residues. Between the trimmed V and J ends, which lost 5 bases and 0 bases, there was a span of 8 bases. Per the germline V gene, CDR1 is SGHTA and CDR2 is FQGTGA. The CDR3 sequence: CASSRKSSYNEQFF. The DNA of the CDR3 is TGTGCCAGCAGCCGTAAAAGCTCCTACAATGAGCAGTTCTTC.

The sample holds many counts of this clonotype. The genes are TRBV11-2 and TRBJ2-1; D is undetermined. The CDR3 loop spans 13 amino acids. With 0 bases removed from V and 5 bases from J, the gap between germline ends came to 5 bases. Germline V gene data show CDR1 as SGHAT and CDR2 as FQNNGV. CDR3: CASSLDWNNEQFF. CDR3 in DNA: TGTGCCAGCAGCTTAGATTGGAACAATGAGCAGTTCTTC.

This clonotype was recorded many times. The chain links TRBV12-5 to TRBJ2-1, with 11 bases aligning to TRBD2. This CDR3 region has 17 residues. V shed 5 bases, J shed 5 bases, and the junction held 11 bases outside the gene matches. The germline CDR1 and CDR2 sequences are LGHNT and FRNRAP. The CDR3 DNA is TGTGCTAGTGGTCCCGCCTTAGCGGGGGGGTGGGACAATGAGCAGTTCTTC. Its protein is CASGPALAGGWDNEQFF.

This clonotype came up many times. The chain is built from TRBV27 and TRBJ2-1, with D possibly matching TRBD2 (6 bases). Germline V CDR1 and CDR2: MNHEY, SMNVEV (reference sequence). Trimming cost V 3 bases and J 9 bases, with 15 bases left between them. The CDR3 spans 14 residues. In DNA form, the CDR3 reads TGTGCCAGCAGTTTTGCGGGGTCCCCGGGTGAGCAGTTCTTC. Protein product: CASSFAGSPGEQFF.

The V call is TRBV7-3, the J call TRBJ2-5, with TRBD2 as a possible D gene (6 bases). The germline V gene encodes CDR1 SGHTA and CDR2 FQGTGA. The CDR3 has 15 amino acids. V was shortened by 5 bases and J by 7 bases, with 20 bases between the two germline ends. DNA for the CDR3: TGTGCCAGCAGCCCATCGGGACTCCCGAGGGGGACCCAGTACTTC. This encodes CASSPSGLPRGTQYF.

This clonotype was counted at least ten times. The rearrangement joins TRBV12-3 or TRBV12-4 to TRBJ2-2, with 8 bases that match TRBD2. V shed 5 bases, J shed 1 base, and the junction held 6 bases outside the gene matches. This CDR3 is built from 16 residues. The DNA for the CDR3 is TGTGCCAGCAGTCAATTAGCGGGGCTGAACACCGGGGAGCTGTTTTTT. This encodes CASSQLAGLNTGELFF.

This clonotype showed up just a few times. V usage is TRBV19 and J usage is TRBJ1-5; the D is unclear. CDR1 and CDR2 from the germline V gene are LNHDA and SQIVND (reference sequence). Between the trimmed V and J ends, which lost 8 bases and 1 base, there was a span of 15 bases. The CDR3 totals 15 residues. This CDR3 is CASLPQMVSNQPQHF. The CDR3 region has the DNA TGTGCCAGTCTTCCCCAGATGGTCAGCAATCAGCCCCAGCATTTT.

This clonotype was seen repeatedly, ten times or more. The rearrangement links TRBV27 to TRBJ1-1; perhaps TRBD1 as D (6 bases). Trimming stripped 9 bases from V and 0 bases from J, with 8 bases between. The germline V gene encodes CDR1 MNHEY and CDR2 SMNVEV (reference sequence). The CDR3 extends over 12 amino acids. The CDR3 region has the DNA TGTGCCAGTGGACAGATGAACACTGAAGCTTTCTTT. Amino acid sequence: CASGQMNTEAFF.

Notes on this clonotype: The germline gene is not matched at one end of the junction; a read error may be the cause. J is TRBJ2-3 and V is TRBV24-1, with 12 nucleotides matching TRBD1. CDR1 is KGHDR, CDR2 SFDVKD, per germline. This CDR3 is built from 15 residues. The CDR3 DNA sequence: TGTGCCACCAGTGATCCGGGACAGGGGGCAGATTCGCAGTATTTT. This translates into CATSDPGQGADSQYF.

This clonotype was counted a few times. The V and J genes are TRBV20-1 and TRBJ2-7; TRBD2 might be the D (5 bases). Trimming removed 6 bases at V and 6 bases at J, with 15 bases between. Germline V gives CDR1 DFQATT, CDR2 SNEGSKA (reference sequence). CDR3 size: 12 residues. The CDR3 sequence: CSAEGATSEQYF. CDR3 nucleotide sequence: TGCAGTGCCGAGGGTGCCACCTCCGAGCAGTACTTC.

This clonotype has ten or more counts. This sequence joins TRBV20-1 and TRBJ1-1; 7 bases are a match to TRBD1. The germline V gene encodes CDR1 DFQATT and CDR2 SNEGSKA (reference sequence). V shed 0 bases and J 6 bases; nucleotides not matched to a gene: 1. This CDR3 is 12 amino acids long. This CDR3 reads CSAREGQAEAFF. The DNA of the CDR3 is TGCAGTGCTAGAGAAGGACAGGCTGAAGCTTTCTTT.

At least ten counts were recorded for this clonotype. This chain links TRBV6-6 with TRBJ1-4; 9 bases are a match to TRBD1. This CDR3 contains 13 residues. V lost 7 bases, J lost 7 bases, and 4 bases stayed unmatched. Looked up from germline, CDR1 is MNHNY and CDR2 is SVGAGI (reference sequence). CDR3 nucleotide sequence: TGTGCCAGCATTGGGACAGGGTCTGAAAAACTGTTTTTT. Encoded protein: CASIGTGSEKLFF.

The sample holds many counts of this clonotype. The rearrangement links TRBV2 to TRBJ2-4, with TRBD2 identical over 7 bases. Germline V gene sequence: CDR1 SNHLY, CDR2 FYNNEI. The CDR3 runs to 18 residues. The V segment lost 4 bases and the J segment 1 base; nucleotides outside the gene matches: 13. The CDR3: CASSAPTGEGLAKNIQYF. Here the CDR3 DNA reads TGTGCCAGCAGTGCCCCAACTGGGGAGGGCCTGGCCAAAAACATTCAGTACTTC.

This clonotype was counted at least ten times. This chain joins TRBV7-2 and TRBJ1-2, with D perhaps TRBD1 (6 bases). This CDR3 contains 15 residues. The ends were cut back, 5 bases at V and 0 bases at J, with 13 bases in the middle. Germline-derived CDR1 and CDR2 are SGHTA and FQGNSA. CDR3 sequence reads: CASSPGQWTNYGYTF. DNA for the CDR3: TGTGCCAGCAGCCCAGGACAGTGGACTAACTATGGCTACACCTTC.

This clonotype was observed at least ten times. This rearrangement joins TRBV28 to TRBJ2-7; tentatively, D is TRBD2 (6 bases). The CDR3 runs 13 residues. V lost 4 bases and J 7 bases, leaving 14 bases between the germline ends. Germline V gene data show CDR1 as MDHEN and CDR2 as SYDVKM. The CDR3 sequence: CASSSPTRWEQYF. DNA of the CDR3: TGTGCCAGCAGTTCCCCGACTAGGTGGGAGCAGTACTTC.

This clonotype was seen repeatedly, ten times or more. The rearrangement links TRBV12-3 or TRBV12-4 to TRBJ1-1; 8 bases line up with TRBD1. The V segment lost 6 bases and the J segment 3 bases; nucleotides outside the gene matches: 6. The CDR3 totals 14 residues. CDR3 coding DNA: TGTGCCAGCAGCCTAGACAGGGGCGACACTGAAGCTTTCTTT. The encoded protein is CASSLDRGDTEAFF.

Only a few counts were recorded for this clonotype. V is TRBV3-1 and J is TRBJ2-3; 13 bases agree with TRBD2. Per germline, CDR1 LGHDT and CDR2 YNNKEL (reference sequence). CDR3 size: 17 residues. The ends lost 5 bases at V and 6 bases at J; junction bases unmatched: 11. CDR3 nucleotide sequence: TGTGCCAGCAGCAGCCCGACCGGACTAGCGGGAGCCGATACGCAGTATTTT. Translated, it gives CASSSPTGLAGADTQYF.

About this clonotype: Given a much more abundant clone one base away, this may be a read error. The chain recombines TRBV5-6 with TRBJ2-4; 8 nucleotides line up with TRBD1. The CDR3 extends over 16 amino acids. Trimming took 4 bases from V and 5 from J; bases not matched to a gene: 11. Germline CDR1 and CDR2: SGHDT and YYEEEE. This chain's CDR3 is CASSIRDRRRENIQYF. The CDR3 DNA is TGTGCCAGCAGCATCCGGGACAGGAGGCGAGAAAACATTCAGTACTTC.

This clonotype showed up just a few times. The genes are TRBV28 and TRBJ1-6; TRBD1 matches 10 bases. The V gene's germline CDR1 is MDHEN and CDR2 SYDVKM. The V and J ends lost 6 bases and 4 bases, in that order; junction bases with no gene match: 3. CDR3 length equals 15 residues. CDR3 sequence reads: CASRGQGKYNSPLHF. The CDR3 DNA is TGTGCCAGCAGGGGACAGGGGAAATATAATTCACCCCTCCACTTT.

This clonotype was counted many times. V and J are TRBV12-3 or TRBV12-4 and TRBJ2-2; D is ambiguous. This CDR3 region has 13 residues. V was shortened by 3 bases and J by 6 bases, with 8 bases between the two germline ends. The chain's CDR3 is CASSFNRPGELFF. The CDR3 coding sequence is TGTGCCAGCAGTTTTAACCGACCCGGGGAGCTGTTTTTT.